What follows is one T cell receptor (beta chain) and its context. The antigen is undetermined. Template switching (which added a universal primer site) was used, and cDNA carried unique molecular identifiers. TCRdb re-analysed the 5' RACE reads in MiXCR, keeping a single row per CDR3 protein. The sample contains roughly 250,000 distinct CDR3 sequences, about an eighth of which appear only once. This specimen belongs to a study of identical twins. Germline assignment: CDR1 GTSNPN and CDR2 SVGIG (reference sequence). The CDR3 sequence is 13 residues long. Losses at the gene ends were 6 bases for V and 2 bases for J; bases not matched to a gene: 4. Study-wide findings and caveats: Modelling approaches yielded underestimates of out-of-frame TCR alpha sharing between monozygotic twins.

This TCR came from a woman between 18 and 29 years old in good health. V usage is TRBV30 and J usage is TRBJ2-5, with 9 nucleotides matching TRBD2. Sequences were obtained from memory (CD45RO+) T cells sorted from blood. The CDR3 reads CACASGVQETQYF. The CDR3 DNA is TGTGCCTGTGCTAGCGGGGTTCAAGAGACCCAGTACTTC.